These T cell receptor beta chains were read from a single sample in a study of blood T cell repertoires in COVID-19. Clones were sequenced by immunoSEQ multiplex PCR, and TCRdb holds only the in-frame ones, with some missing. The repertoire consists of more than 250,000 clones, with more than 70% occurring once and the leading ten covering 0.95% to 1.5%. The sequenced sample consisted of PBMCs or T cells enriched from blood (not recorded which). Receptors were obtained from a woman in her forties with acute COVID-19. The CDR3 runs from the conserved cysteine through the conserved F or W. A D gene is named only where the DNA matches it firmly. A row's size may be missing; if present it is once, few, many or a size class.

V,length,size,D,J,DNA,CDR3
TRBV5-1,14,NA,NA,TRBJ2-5,TGCGCCAGCAGCAACCTACCGGTCGGGGAGACCCAGTACTTC,CASSNLPVGETQYF
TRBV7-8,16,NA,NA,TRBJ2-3,TGTGCCAGCAGCTTAGTGGTTCGGGAGTTAACAGATACGCAGTATTTT,CASSLVVRELTDTQYF
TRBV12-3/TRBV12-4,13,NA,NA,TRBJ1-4,TGTGCCAGCAGTTCTGGGGGAGGGGAAAAACTGTTTTTT,CASSSGGGEKLFF
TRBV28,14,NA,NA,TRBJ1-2,TGTGCCAGCAGCCCTCTTCCATTAAGGGGGGGCTACACCTTC,CASSPLPLRGGYTF
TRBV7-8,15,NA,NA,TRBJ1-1,TGTGCCAGCAGGTTCGACAGGACCTTGAACACTGAAGCTTTCTTT,CASRFDRTLNTEAFF
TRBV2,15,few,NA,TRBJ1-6,TGTGCCAGCAGTGCTCGGGATGGCCCAATTTCACCCCTCCACTTT,CASSARDGPISPLHF
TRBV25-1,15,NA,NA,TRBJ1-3,TGTGCCAGCCAGAAGGGGCAGAATACTGGAAACACCATATATTTT,CASQKGQNTGNTIYF
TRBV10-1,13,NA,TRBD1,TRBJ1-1,TGCGCCAGCAGTCCGGGACAGTACACTGAAGCTTTCTTT,CASSPGQYTEAFF
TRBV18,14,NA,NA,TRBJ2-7,TGTGCCAGCTCACCCCGACAGAGATCCTACGAGCAGTACTTC,CASSPRQRSYEQYF
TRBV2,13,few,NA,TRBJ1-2,TGTGCCAGCAGTGACTCTGCCGGCTATGGCTACACCTTC,CASSDSAGYGYTF
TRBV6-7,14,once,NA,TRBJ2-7,TGTGCCAGCAGTTACTCGACAGTTTACTACGAGCAGTACTTC,CASSYSTVYYEQYF
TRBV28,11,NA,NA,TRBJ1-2,TGTGCCAGCACCACGCAGTACGGCTACACCTTC,CASTTQYGYTF
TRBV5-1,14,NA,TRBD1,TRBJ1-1,TGCGCCAGCAGCTCCGGACAGGGATTCTCTGAAGCTTTCTTT,CASSSGQGFSEAFF
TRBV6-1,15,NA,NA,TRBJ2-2,TGTGCCAGCAGTGAAGCTAGCGGAAACACCGGGGAGCTGTTTTTT,CASSEASGNTGELFF
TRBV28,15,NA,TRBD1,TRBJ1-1,TGTGCCAGTTCAGGGTGGGGGACAGGGGACACTGAAGCTTTCTTT,CASSGWGTGDTEAFF
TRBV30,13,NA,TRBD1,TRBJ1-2,TGTGCCTGGAGCGAAGGGGGCCTCTATGGCTACACCTTC,CAWSEGGLYGYTF
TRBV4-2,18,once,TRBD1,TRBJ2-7,TGTGCCAGCAGCCAAGATACATTGCGACAGGGGGACACGGACGAGCAGTACTTC,CASSQDTLRQGDTDEQYF
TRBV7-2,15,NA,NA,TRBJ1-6,TGTGCCAGCAGCTTAGCCCCGGGACACCCTACGTTCCTCCACTTT,CASSLAPGHPTFLHF
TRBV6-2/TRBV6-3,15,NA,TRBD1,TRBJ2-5,TGTGCCAGCAGTTACCCGGGACAGTTCCAAGAGACCCAGTACTTC,CASSYPGQFQETQYF
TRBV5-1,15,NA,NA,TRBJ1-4,TGCGCCAGCAGCTCCCCAGATGCAACTAATGAAAAACTGTTTTTT,CASSSPDATNEKLFF
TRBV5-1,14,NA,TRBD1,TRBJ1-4,TGCGCCAGCAGCTCGGGACAGTCTAATGAAAAACTGTTTTTT,CASSSGQSNEKLFF
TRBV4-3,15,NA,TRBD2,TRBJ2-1,TGCGCCAGCAGCCAAGAAGCGGGAGATTCGGATGAGCAGTTCTTC,CASSQEAGDSDEQFF
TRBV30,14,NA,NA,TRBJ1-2,TGTGCCTGGAGTCCAGGGAGGTTCGCTTATGGCTACACCTTC,CAWSPGRFAYGYTF
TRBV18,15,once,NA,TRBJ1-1,TGTGCCAGCTCACCGCCAGGGCCCCTGGGCACTGAAGCTTTCTTT,CASSPPGPLGTEAFF
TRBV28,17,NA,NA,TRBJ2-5,TGTGCCAGCAGTTATCGCTCGGACCCCAGGGGATCAGAGACCCAGTACTTC,CASSYRSDPRGSETQYF
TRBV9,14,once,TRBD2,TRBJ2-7,TGTGCCAGCAGCGACGGGACTAATACGAACGAGCAGTACTTC,CASSDGTNTNEQYF
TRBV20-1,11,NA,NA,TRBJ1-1,TGCAGTGCCATAGGGGGGGGCAGGGCTTTCTTT,CSAIGGGRAFF
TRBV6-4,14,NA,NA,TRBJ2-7,TGTGCCATCAGTCCCGGGACTTTTCCCTACGAGCAGTACTTC,CAISPGTFPYEQYF
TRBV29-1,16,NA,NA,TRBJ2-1,TGCAGCGTTGAGGGACTGGCCACGAAGACCTACAATGAGCAGTTCTTC,CSVEGLATKTYNEQFF
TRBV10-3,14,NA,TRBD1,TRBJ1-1,TGTGCCATCAGTCCGGGACAGGGGAACACTGAAGCTTTCTTT,CAISPGQGNTEAFF
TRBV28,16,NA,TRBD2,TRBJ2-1,TGTGCCAGCAGTTTATCCAGCGGGAGGACCTACAATGAGCAGTTCTTC,CASSLSSGRTYNEQFF
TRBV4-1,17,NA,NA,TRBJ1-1,TGCGCCAGCAGCCACCTGAGCCCGGGGGAGGGGAGTTTGTTTGCTTTCTTT,CASSHLSPGEGSLFAFF
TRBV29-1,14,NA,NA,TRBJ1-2,TGCAGCGTTGAACCCCGGGATATTAACTATGGCTACACCTTC,CSVEPRDINYGYTF
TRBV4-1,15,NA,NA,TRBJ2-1,TGCGCCAGCAGCCATTCTACGTCACTCTACAATGAGCAGTTCTTC,CASSHSTSLYNEQFF
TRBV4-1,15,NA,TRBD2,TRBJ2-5,TGCGCCAGCAGCCATGAAGCGGGGCCCCAAGAGACCCAGTACTTC,CASSHEAGPQETQYF
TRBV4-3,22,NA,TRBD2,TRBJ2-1,TGCGCCAGCAGCCAAGAAAGATATAATCCGGGACTAGTTGGTGAAATATACAATGAGCAGTTCTTC,CASSQERYNPGLVGEIYNEQFF
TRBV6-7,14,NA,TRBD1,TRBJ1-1,TGTGCCAGCAGTTTGGAGGACAGGGACACTGAAGCTTTCTTT,CASSLEDRDTEAFF
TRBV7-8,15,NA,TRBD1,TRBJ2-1,TGTGCCAGCAGCTCAAGGGACAGGGGGCTGCATGAGCAGTTCTTC,CASSSRDRGLHEQFF
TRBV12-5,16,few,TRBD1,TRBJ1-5,TGTGCTAGTGGTTGGGGACAGGGGGCAGTGGAACAGCCCCAGCATTTT,CASGWGQGAVEQPQHF
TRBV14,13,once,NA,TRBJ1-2,TGTGCCAGCAGCCAAGACAGGGATCTTGGCTACACCTTC,CASSQDRDLGYTF
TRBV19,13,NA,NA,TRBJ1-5,TGTGCCAGTAGTATTAGTAGCAATCAGCCCCAGCATTTT,CASSISSNQPQHF
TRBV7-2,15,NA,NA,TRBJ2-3,TGTGCCAGCAGCTTAAGACCCGGAGTTACAGATACGCAGTATTTT,CASSLRPGVTDTQYF
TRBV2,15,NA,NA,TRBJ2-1,TGTGCCAGCAGTGTTGCCGGGAGCTCCTACAATGAGCAGTTCTTC,CASSVAGSSYNEQFF
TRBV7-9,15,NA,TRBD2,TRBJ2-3,TGTGCCAGCAGCCCGACTAGCGGGAAGGGAGATACGCAGTATTTT,CASSPTSGKGDTQYF
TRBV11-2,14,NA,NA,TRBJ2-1,TGTGCCAGCAGCTTAAGAGCGGAGTACAATGAGCAGTTCTTC,CASSLRAEYNEQFF
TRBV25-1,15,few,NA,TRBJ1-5,TGTGCCAGCAGTGAATTTACGGGGATAGATCAGCCCCAGCATTTT,CASSEFTGIDQPQHF
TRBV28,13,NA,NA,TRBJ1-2,TGTGCCACCCGAAGGAGTTCTAACTATGGCTACACCTTC,CATRRSSNYGYTF
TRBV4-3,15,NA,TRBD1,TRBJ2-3,TGCGCCAGCAGCGCTCGGACAGGGGTCACAGATACGCAGTATTTT,CASSARTGVTDTQYF